This TCR beta chain originates from a study of CD8 T cells in ankylosing spondylitis. The junction had 8 bases not matched to a gene; V was cut back by 2 bases and J by 8 bases. Germline V gives CDR1 ENHRY, CDR2 SYGVKD. This CDR3 contains 14 residues. This clonotype appeared many times. The target antigen is unknown. Libraries for TCR beta were made by quantitative 5'-RACE with molecular barcodes. Each CDR3 protein gets one entry after TCRdb re-called the 5' RACE reads with MiXCR. The repertoire holds some 200,000 distinct CDR3 sequences, 18% seen once, with around 4.7% in the top ten. Findings and limits, study-wide: It appeared that ankylosing spondylitis blood was characterized by a TCR beta motif of seven or eight highly homologous variants.

The clonotype was recovered from a male donor aged 10-35 years with ankylosing spondylitis or in good health (not recorded which). Sequences were obtained from blood, either unsorted or a sorted T cell fraction (not recorded which). The chain is built from TRBV10-3 and TRBJ1-2, with 7 bases matching TRBD1. CDR3 in amino acids: CAISERGGGGGYTF. The CDR3 region has the DNA TGTGCCATCAGTGAGAGAGGGGGCGGAGGAGGCTACACCTTC.